Detailed here is one T cell receptor beta chain. This clonotype was found once. This receptor's antigen is unknown. Within one base of it there is no much larger clone, and no base qualities were kept. Taken from cysteine to phenylalanine, the CDR3 has 17 residues. Of all the DNA, just the CDR3 is kept, 51 bases in frame from base 1. Between the V and J ends, shortened by 1 base and 0 bases respectively, the junction contains 13 bases. The germline V gene provides CDR1 SGHAT and CDR2 FQNNGV. Every donor in the study was a healthy Caucasian. These data originate in a study of identical twins (dated by TCRdb to about 2016). Concerning the study at large: To test whether fetal clonotypes persist, the study used deep sequencing on TCR alpha and beta repertoires from monozygotic twins, unrelated adults of various ages, and cord blood. To rule out contamination, replicate twin experiments were performed at different times with different library preparation protocols.

Points the paper makes about the study in general: In monozygotic twins, out-of-frame TCR alpha sharing was systematically underestimated by recombination models, although the models agreed with sharing between unrelated individuals. Zero-insertion analyses could be partly confounded by invariant T cells such as MAIT and iNKT, although diverse VJ usage argued against such confounding for most clonotypes. Excess twin sharing in beta out-of-frame sequences was weaker because fewer shared sequences lowered the signal-to-noise ratio. Compared with coincidental sharing between unrelated individuals, out-of-frame TCR alpha sequences shared between twins had an excess of sequences with low generation probability. Fewer insertions were carried by abundant cord blood beta clonotypes; a weaker similar trend was observed in young adult naive repertoires, while no such trend was observed in memory repertoires. Because the same donors could not be followed over many years, conclusions were based on cross-sectional statistical analysis.

Libraries were built with 5' RACE. The sequencer was an Illumina HiSeq 2000. A universal primer binding site was introduced by template switching, and a unique molecular identifier was present in the final cDNA, enabling accurate counting of TCR cDNA molecules. First-strand cDNA for TCR alpha and beta chains was synthesized from specific primers in the conserved constant-segment region. To control for contamination, every cDNA library carried two barcodes: a SMART-Mk sample barcode plus Illumina barcodes. TruSeq adapter sequences and Illumina sample barcodes were added in two successive PCR steps. Sequencing of the TCR alpha and beta cDNA libraries was done on the Illumina HiSeq platform using custom primers. The paper's data handling went like this. Unique molecular identifiers were extracted from raw reads with MiGEC, and CDR3 positions were determined with MiXCR. For each individual, recombination models were inferred using an EM algorithm with the repgenHMM and IGoR tools. Shared clonotype analysis was performed with the tcR package in R, normalizing sharing by the product of cloneset sizes. To study raw recombination without the effects of thymic and clonal selection, out-of-frame nonproductive sequences were analyzed. The public reads were quality trimmed at Q25 with fastp and then assembled into clones with MiXCR by TCRdb, keeping productive beta chains. Each entry merges the rows of one CDR3 protein and shows their most common DNA and genes. The V and J calls and clone size are TCRdb's, not the authors'. The sample yields approximately 1.8 million distinct CDR3 sequences; 25% to 35% were counted once. Of the sample, under 0.35% falls within the top ten clones.

The chain joins TRBV11-2 to TRBJ1-3; TRBD1 could be the D gene, as 5 bases match. The sequence came from a newborn girl in good health. The specimen was cord blood. The nucleotide sequence is given as TGTGCCAGCAGCTTAGTGGGGGGACGGTCCTCTGGAAACACCATATATTTT. Its amino acids are CASSLVGGRSSGNTIYF.